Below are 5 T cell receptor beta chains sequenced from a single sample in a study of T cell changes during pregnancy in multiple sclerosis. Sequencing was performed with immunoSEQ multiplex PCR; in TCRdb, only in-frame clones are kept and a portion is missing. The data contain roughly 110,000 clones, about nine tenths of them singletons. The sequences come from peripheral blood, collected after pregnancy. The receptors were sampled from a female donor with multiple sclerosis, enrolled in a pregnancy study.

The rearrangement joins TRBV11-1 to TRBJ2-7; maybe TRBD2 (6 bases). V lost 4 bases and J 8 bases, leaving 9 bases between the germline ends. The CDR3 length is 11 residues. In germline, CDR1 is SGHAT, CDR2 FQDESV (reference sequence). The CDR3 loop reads CASSSGGQQYF. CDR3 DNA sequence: TGTGCCAGCAGCTCCGGGGGTCAGCAGTACTTC.

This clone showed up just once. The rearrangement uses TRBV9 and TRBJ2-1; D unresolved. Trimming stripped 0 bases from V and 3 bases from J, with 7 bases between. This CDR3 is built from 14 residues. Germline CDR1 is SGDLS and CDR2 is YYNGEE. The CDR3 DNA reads TGTGCCAGCAGCGTAGGTACAAACTACAATGAGCAGTTCTTC. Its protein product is CASSVGTNYNEQFF.

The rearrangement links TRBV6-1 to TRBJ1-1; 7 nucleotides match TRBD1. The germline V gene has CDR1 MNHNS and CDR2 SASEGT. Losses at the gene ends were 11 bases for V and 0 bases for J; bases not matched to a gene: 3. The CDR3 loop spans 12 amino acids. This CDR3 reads CACDRVNTEAFF. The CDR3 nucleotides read TGTGCCTGCGACAGGGTGAACACTGAAGCTTTCTTT.

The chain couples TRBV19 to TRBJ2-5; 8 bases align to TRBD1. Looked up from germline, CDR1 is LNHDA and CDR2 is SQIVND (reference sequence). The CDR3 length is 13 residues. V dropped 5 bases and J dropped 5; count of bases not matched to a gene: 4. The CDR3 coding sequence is TGTGCCAGTAGTGTGGACAGGGACGAGACCCAGTACTTC. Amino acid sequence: CASSVDRDETQYF. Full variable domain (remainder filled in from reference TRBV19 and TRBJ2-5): DGGITQSPKYLFRKEGQNVTLSCEQNLNHDAMYWYRQDPGQGLRLIYYSQIVNDFQKGDIAEGYSVSREKKESFPLTVTSAQKNPTAFYLCASSVDRDETQYFGPGTRLLVL.

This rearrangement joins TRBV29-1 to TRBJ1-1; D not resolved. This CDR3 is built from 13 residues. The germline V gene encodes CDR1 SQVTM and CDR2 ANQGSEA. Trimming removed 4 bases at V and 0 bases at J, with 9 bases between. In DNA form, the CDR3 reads TGCAGCGTTGCCGGGAAAATGAACACTGAAGCTTTCTTT. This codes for CSVAGKMNTEAFF.